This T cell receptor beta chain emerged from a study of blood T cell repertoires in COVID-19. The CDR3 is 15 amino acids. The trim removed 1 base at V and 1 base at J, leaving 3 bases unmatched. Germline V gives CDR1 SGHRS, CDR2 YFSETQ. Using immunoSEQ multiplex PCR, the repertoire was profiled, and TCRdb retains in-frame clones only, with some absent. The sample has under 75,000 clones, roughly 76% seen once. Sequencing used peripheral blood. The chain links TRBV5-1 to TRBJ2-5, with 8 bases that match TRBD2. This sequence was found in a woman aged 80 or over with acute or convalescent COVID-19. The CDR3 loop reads CASSLLREGQETQYF. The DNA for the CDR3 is TGCGCCAGCAGCTTGTTACGGGAGGGCCAAGAGACCCAGTACTTC.